These T cell receptor beta chains were read from a single sample in a study of blood T cell repertoires in COVID-19. Profiling relied on immunoSEQ multiplex PCR, and the TCRdb table lists in-frame clones only, not all of them. The table records 15,000 to 20,000 clones, about four fifths of them present only once. What was sequenced was peripheral blood. These receptors all stem from a man aged 40-49 years with active or convalescent COVID-19. Each CDR3 is given with its conserved first and last residue. The order of the fields is clone size, D gene, J gene, V gene, CDR3 protein, CDR3 DNA. The D gene is left open where the match is weak. Clone size is given for some rows only: seen once, a few or many times, or a class if the clone is expanded.

>once|TRBD2|TRBJ2-1|TRBV11-2
CASSLNSGGVREQFF
TGTGCCAGCAGCCTAAATAGCGGGGGGGTACGGGAGCAGTTCTTC
>-|TRBD2|TRBJ2-3|TRBV6-5
CASSYALAAGDTQYF
TGTGCCAGCAGTTATGCTCTAGCGGCAGGAGATACGCAGTATTTT
>medium-sized|-|TRBJ2-5|TRBV6-5
CASSSPEVQYF
TGTGCCAGCAGTTCACCGGAGGTCCAGTACTTC
>-|-|TRBJ1-1|TRBV6-1
CASSDNLNTEAFF
TGTGCCAGCAGTGACAACTTGAACACTGAAGCTTTCTTT
>-|TRBD2|TRBJ2-3|TRBV4-2
CASSHSSGGGDTQYF
TGTGCCAGCAGCCACTCTAGCGGGGGTGGGGATACGCAGTATTTT
>-|TRBD1|TRBJ1-5|TRBV2
CASRGQGNQPQHF
TGTGCCAGCAGAGGACAGGGCAATCAGCCCCAGCATTTT
>-|-|TRBJ2-3|TRBV6-5
CASSYSSAADTQYF
TGTGCCAGCAGTTACTCTAGTGCGGCAGATACGCAGTATTTT
>few|-|TRBJ2-2|TRBV29-1
CSAHRAGELFF
TGCAGCGCTCACCGGGCCGGGGAGCTGTTTTTT
>-|-|TRBJ2-7|TRBV6-5
CASSYPTGPYEQYF
TGTGCCAGCAGTTACCCGACAGGCCCCTACGAGCAGTACTTC
>once|TRBD1|TRBJ2-7|TRBV6-5
CASSYSRTGDSYEQYF
TGTGCCAGCAGTTACTCGAGGACAGGCGACTCCTACGAGCAGTACTTC
>-|TRBD1|TRBJ1-1|TRBV29-1
CSAGQDTEAFF
TGCAGCGCTGGACAGGACACTGAAGCTTTCTTT
>-|TRBD1|TRBJ2-7|TRBV18
CASSPGQGEIYEQYF
TGTGCCAGCTCACCAGGGCAGGGGGAGATCTACGAGCAGTACTTC
>-|TRBD2|TRBJ2-2|TRBV27
CASSVSGGVPGELFF
TGTGCCAGCAGTGTTAGCGGGGGGGTACCCGGGGAGCTGTTTTTT
>-|TRBD1|TRBJ1-2|TRBV3-1/TRBV3-2
CASGWTGFRNYGYTF
TGTGCCAGCGGTTGGACAGGTTTTAGGAACTATGGCTACACCTTC
>few|TRBD1|TRBJ2-2|TRBV12-3/TRBV12-4
CASTTGFGELFF
TGTGCCAGCACGACAGGGTTCGGGGAGCTGTTTTTT
>-|-|TRBJ2-1|TRBV5-8
CASSQPTGTFYEQFF
TGTGCCAGCAGCCAACCGACCGGGACTTTTTATGAGCAGTTCTTC
>-|TRBD1|TRBJ1-1|TRBV3-1/TRBV3-2
CATATGEVTEAFF
TGTGCCACCGCAACAGGGGAGGTAACTGAAGCTTTCTTT
>-|-|TRBJ2-7|TRBV5-1
CASSFVPGIYEQYF
TGCGCCAGCAGCTTCGTGCCGGGAATCTACGAGCAGTACTTC
>-|TRBD1|TRBJ1-2|TRBV6-5
CASTSVDRVDGYTF
TGTGCCAGCACCTCGGTGGACAGGGTGGATGGCTACACCTTC
>-|TRBD1|TRBJ2-7|TRBV6-5
CASRRRDRSYYEQYF
TGTGCCAGCAGACGCCGGGACAGGTCCTACTACGAGCAGTACTTC
>-|TRBD1|TRBJ2-7|TRBV5-1
CASGVSGQGDWQYF
TGCGCCAGCGGCGTCTCGGGGCAGGGGGATTGGCAGTACTTC
>once|TRBD1|TRBJ2-3|TRBV6-5
CASIQGISLADTQYF
TGTGCCAGCATACAGGGGATTTCATTAGCAGATACGCAGTATTTT
>-|-|TRBJ1-1|TRBV27
CASSLSDVNTEAFF
TGTGCCAGCAGTTTGAGCGACGTTAACACTGAAGCTTTCTTT
>-|TRBD1|TRBJ2-5|TRBV2
CASRERGQHQETQYF
TGTGCCAGCAGGGAACGGGGACAGCATCAAGAGACCCAGTACTTC
>-|TRBD2|TRBJ2-1|TRBV5-6
CASSFPAGGRSNEQFF
TGTGCCAGCAGCTTCCCAGCGGGGGGAAGGTCCAATGAGCAGTTCTTC
>-|-|TRBJ2-7|TRBV2
CASSERSFYEQYF
TGTGCCAGCAGTGAAAGGAGTTTCTACGAGCAGTACTTC
>-|-|TRBJ1-1|TRBV6-5
CASSYSTAGSEAFF
TGTGCCAGCAGTTACTCGACGGCAGGCTCTGAAGCTTTCTTT
>few|-|TRBJ2-7|TRBV6-5
CASSYSGGGSYEQYF
TGTGCCAGCAGTTACTCGGGTGGGGGGTCCTACGAGCAGTACTTC
>few|TRBD1|TRBJ1-4|TRBV2
CASRKQGEKLFF
TGTGCCAGCAGAAAACAGGGGGAAAAACTGTTTTTT
>-|-|TRBJ2-5|TRBV11-1
CASSLNAGYVETQYF
TGTGCCAGCAGCTTAAACGCAGGTTACGTGGAGACCCAGTACTTC
>-|-|TRBJ1-4|TRBV5-6
CASSMTPAGTTNEKLFF
TGTGCCAGCAGCATGACACCTGCGGGAACAACTAATGAAAAACTGTTTTTT
>-|-|TRBJ1-6|TRBV2
CASSEEPYNSPLHF
TGTGCCAGCAGTGAAGAGCCGTATAATTCACCCCTCCACTTT
>-|-|TRBJ1-3|TRBV19
CASSIPREASILSGNTIYF
TGTGCCAGTAGTATACCCCGGGAGGCCAGTATTCTCTCTGGAAACACCATATATTTT
>few|TRBD1|TRBJ1-6|TRBV30
CAWRQGASSYNSPLHF
TGTGCCTGGAGACAGGGGGCCAGCTCCTATAATTCACCCCTCCACTTT